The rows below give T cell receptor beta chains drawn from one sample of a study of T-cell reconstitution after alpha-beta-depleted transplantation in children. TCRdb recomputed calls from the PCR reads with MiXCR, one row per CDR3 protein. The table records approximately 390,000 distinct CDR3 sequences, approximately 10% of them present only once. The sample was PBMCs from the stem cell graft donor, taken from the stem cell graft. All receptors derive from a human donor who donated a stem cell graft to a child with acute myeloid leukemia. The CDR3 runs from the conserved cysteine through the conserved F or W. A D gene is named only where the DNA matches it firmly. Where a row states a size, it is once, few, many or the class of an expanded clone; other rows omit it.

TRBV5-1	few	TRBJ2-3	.	CASSFDPGRHTDTQYF
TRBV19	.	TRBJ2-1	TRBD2	CASSSPGLALSYNEQFF
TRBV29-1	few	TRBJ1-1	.	CSVGEGGTEAFF
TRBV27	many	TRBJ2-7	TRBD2	CASSQSAGTYEQYF
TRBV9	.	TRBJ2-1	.	CASSVVLGGEQFF
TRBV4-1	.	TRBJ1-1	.	CASSQDRLNTEAFF
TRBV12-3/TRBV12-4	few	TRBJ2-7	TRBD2	CASSQGRLAGGPDEQYF
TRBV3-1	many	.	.	CASSRGLAGVTDTQHF
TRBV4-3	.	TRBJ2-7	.	CASSQDWSYEQYF
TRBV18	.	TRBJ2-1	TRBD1	CASSITPRQGSYNEQFF
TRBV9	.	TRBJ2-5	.	CASSPRPGTLGRETQYF
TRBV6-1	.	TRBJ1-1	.	CASSRGGSGTEAFF
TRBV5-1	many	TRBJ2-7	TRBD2	CASSPGLAGGYEQYF
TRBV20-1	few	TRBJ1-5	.	CSARLDNENQPQHF
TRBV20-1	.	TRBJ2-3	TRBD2	CSAQGLAVNTDTQYF
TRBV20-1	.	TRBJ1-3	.	CSARATAGNTIYF
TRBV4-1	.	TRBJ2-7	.	CASSQELGGAYEQYF
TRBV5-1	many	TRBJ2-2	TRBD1	CASSLIPGQGVAGELFF
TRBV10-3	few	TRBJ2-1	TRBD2	CATRPDRGLAGGHDEQFF
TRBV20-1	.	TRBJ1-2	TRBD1	CSALDRANYGYTF
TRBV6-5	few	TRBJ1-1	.	CASSYSALANTEAFF
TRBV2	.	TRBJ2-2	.	CASSEQGLAGELFF
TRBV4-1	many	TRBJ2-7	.	CASSQDFGDYEQYF
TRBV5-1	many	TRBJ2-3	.	CASSLTGDTDTQYF
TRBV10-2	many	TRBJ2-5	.	CATLAQPDQYF
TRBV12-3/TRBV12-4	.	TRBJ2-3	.	CASRDTGGSQYF
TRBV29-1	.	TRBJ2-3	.	CSVVGNLGSDTQYF
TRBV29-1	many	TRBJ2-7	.	CSVEQSYEQYF
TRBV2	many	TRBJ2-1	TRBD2	CATWAGLAYNEQFF
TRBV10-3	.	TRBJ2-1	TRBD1	CAISEGTGAYNEQFF
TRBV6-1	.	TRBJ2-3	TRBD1	CASRTTRQGTDTQYF
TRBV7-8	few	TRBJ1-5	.	CASSLRYNQPQHF
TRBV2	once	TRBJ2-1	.	CASSDWGQGQFF
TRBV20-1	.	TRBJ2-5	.	CSARRGLRTVKETQYF
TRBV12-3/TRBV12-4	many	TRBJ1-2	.	CASSSQQGTYGYTF
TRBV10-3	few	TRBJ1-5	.	CAISERAGDQPQHF
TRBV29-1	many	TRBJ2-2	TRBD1	CSVQAGTGIGELFF
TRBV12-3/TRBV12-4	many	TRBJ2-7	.	CASSLRVEVPEQYF
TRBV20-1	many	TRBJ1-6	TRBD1	CSAARDSMSSPLHF
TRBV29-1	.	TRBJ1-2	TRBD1	CSVEYGTGVFYGYTF
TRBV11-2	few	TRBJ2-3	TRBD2	CASRLLGLWREQSTDTQYF
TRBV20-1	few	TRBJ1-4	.	CSASLGIHEKLFF
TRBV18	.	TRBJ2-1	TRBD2	CASSLSGISYNEHFF
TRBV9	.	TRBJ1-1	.	CASSVEAVNTEAFF
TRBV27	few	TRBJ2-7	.	CASSPGTSLNEQYF
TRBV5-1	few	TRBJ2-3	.	CASRRQVGDTDTQYF
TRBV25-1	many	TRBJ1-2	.	CASSEGDPYYGYTF